This is a list of T cell receptor beta chains from one sample in a study of blood T cell repertoires in COVID-19. Measured with immunoSEQ multiplex PCR; TCRdb has only the in-frame clones, and not every one. Among 120,000 or so clones listed, 75% to 90% were seen once. Source material: peripheral blood. Receptor source: a man aged 35 to 55 with acute or convalescent COVID-19. The CDR3 runs from the conserved cysteine through the conserved F or W. A D gene is named only where the DNA matches it firmly. Only some rows state a clone size, as once, few, many or a class for expanded clones.

CDR3nt: TGCAGCGCGGCCAGGGACAACTCTGGAAACACCATATATTTT; CDR3aa: CSAARDNSGNTIYF; d_gene: .; abundance: .; j_gene: TRBJ1-3; v_gene: TRBV29-1
CDR3nt: TGTGCCAGTAGTAAGGCAGCTGCGGGGTTTGAGCAGTTCTTC; CDR3aa: CASSKAAAGFEQFF; d_gene: .; abundance: .; j_gene: TRBJ2-1; v_gene: TRBV19
CDR3nt: TGTGCCTGGAGTTTGGGGGGGGTGAGCGAAAAACTGTTTTTT; CDR3aa: CAWSLGGVSEKLFF; d_gene: .; abundance: .; j_gene: TRBJ1-4; v_gene: TRBV30
CDR3nt: TGTGCCAGCAGCGGACAGGGGGAAGTTCCTGAAGCTTTCTTT; CDR3aa: CASSGQGEVPEAFF; d_gene: TRBD1; abundance: few; j_gene: TRBJ1-1; v_gene: TRBV6-6
CDR3nt: TGTGCCAGCAGTGAAGCGAACAGCCCGATAGGGGCCAACGTCCTGACTTTC; CDR3aa: CASSEANSPIGANVLTF; d_gene: .; abundance: .; j_gene: TRBJ2-6; v_gene: TRBV2
CDR3nt: TGCGCCAGTAGGAGGACCGCCGACACAGATACGCAGTATTTT; CDR3aa: CASRRTADTDTQYF; d_gene: .; abundance: .; j_gene: TRBJ2-3; v_gene: TRBV5-1
CDR3nt: TGTGCCAGCAGCCCTCCAACAGCGGGAGGACCGACTGAGCAGTTCTTC; CDR3aa: CASSPPTAGGPTEQFF; d_gene: TRBD2; abundance: .; j_gene: TRBJ2-1; v_gene: TRBV7-9
CDR3nt: TGTGCCTGGCCTTCCTCCGGGGACATATCCCCCTATAATTCACCCCTCCACTTT; CDR3aa: CAWPSSGDISPYNSPLHF; d_gene: .; abundance: .; j_gene: TRBJ1-6; v_gene: TRBV30
CDR3nt: TGTGCCAGCAGCCCAAGGGGGATCCACGAGCAGTACTTC; CDR3aa: CASSPRGIHEQYF; d_gene: .; abundance: .; j_gene: TRBJ2-7; v_gene: TRBV7-9
CDR3nt: TGTGCCAGTACCAAGGGACAGGGAGGTCCGTGGGAGTCTGGGGCCAACGTCCTGACTTTC; CDR3aa: CASTKGQGGPWESGANVLTF; d_gene: TRBD1; abundance: .; j_gene: TRBJ2-6; v_gene: TRBV19
CDR3nt: TGTGCCAGCAGTTTATCGGCGGACAGGGTTGGCTACACCTTC; CDR3aa: CASSLSADRVGYTF; d_gene: TRBD1; abundance: .; j_gene: TRBJ1-2; v_gene: TRBV27
CDR3nt: TGTGCCTGGAGTCCCGCACAGGGGTTGGATTCACCCCTCCACTTT; CDR3aa: CAWSPAQGLDSPLHF; d_gene: TRBD1; abundance: .; j_gene: TRBJ1-6; v_gene: TRBV30
CDR3nt: TGCGCCAGCAGCCCCAATTCTGATCGGGACAGGGGAAGTGGGTATGAAAAACTGTTTTTT; CDR3aa: CASSPNSDRDRGSGYEKLFF; d_gene: TRBD1; abundance: .; j_gene: TRBJ1-4; v_gene: TRBV4-3
CDR3nt: TGTGCCAGCTCACCACCAATCAGGGAGGGTGGCTACACCTTC; CDR3aa: CASSPPIREGGYTF; d_gene: .; abundance: .; j_gene: TRBJ1-2; v_gene: TRBV18
CDR3nt: TGTGCCAGTATGGGGGCACCCGTAAAAGCTTTCTTT; CDR3aa: CASMGAPVKAFF; d_gene: .; abundance: .; j_gene: TRBJ1-1; v_gene: TRBV19
CDR3nt: TGTGCCAGCAGCTTATACGGCTCCTACAATGAGCAGTTCTTC; CDR3aa: CASSLYGSYNEQFF; d_gene: .; abundance: once; j_gene: TRBJ2-1; v_gene: TRBV11-2
CDR3nt: TGTGCCAGCAGCTTAGCCCTTACTGCTAGCACAGATACGCAGTATTTT; CDR3aa: CASSLALTASTDTQYF; d_gene: .; abundance: once; j_gene: TRBJ2-3; v_gene: TRBV11-3
CDR3nt: TGTGCCTGGAACCTCGGGGTCGCAGATACGCAGTATTTT; CDR3aa: CAWNLGVADTQYF; d_gene: .; abundance: .; j_gene: TRBJ2-3; v_gene: TRBV30
CDR3nt: TGTGCCAGCAGAATCGGGCAGGGAGGCTCACCCCTCCACTTT; CDR3aa: CASRIGQGGSPLHF; d_gene: .; abundance: .; j_gene: TRBJ1-6; v_gene: TRBV6-6
CDR3nt: TGTGCCAGCACGATTCGCGGGGGGGATTCACCCCTCCACTTT; CDR3aa: CASTIRGGDSPLHF; d_gene: .; abundance: once; j_gene: TRBJ1-6; v_gene: TRBV27
CDR3nt: TGCGCCAGCAGCGCGGCCGGCTACGAGCAGTACTTC; CDR3aa: CASSAAGYEQYF; d_gene: .; abundance: few; j_gene: TRBJ2-7; v_gene: TRBV5-1
CDR3nt: TGTGCCAGTAGTAAGGCGGGGGTCATAACGACCGGGGAGCTGTTTTTT; CDR3aa: CASSKAGVITTGELFF; d_gene: TRBD2; abundance: .; j_gene: TRBJ2-2; v_gene: TRBV19
CDR3nt: TGTGCCAGCCGGGACAGAAATTCACCCCTCCACTTT; CDR3aa: CASRDRNSPLHF; d_gene: TRBD1; abundance: .; j_gene: TRBJ1-6; v_gene: TRBV27